This T cell receptor beta chain was recovered during a study of T cells in tumors after PD-1 blockade. Assay: immunoSEQ multiplex PCR; the TCRdb copy retains only in-frame clones and omits some. The profile covers roughly 12,000 clones, with roughly 69% appearing a single time and about 15% taken by the ten largest. General observations from the study: Blood contained about 38% of the tumor's TCR clonotypes.

As for this clone: Its specificity is unknown.

The CDR3 totals 16 residues. Germline values: CDR1 ENHRY, CDR2 SYGVKD. Losses at the gene ends were 0 bases for V and 4 bases for J; bases not matched to a gene: 5. The receptor was derived from a human donor with basal cell carcinoma. This sample comprised tumor tissue, obtained before anti-PD-1 treatment. V usage is TRBV10-3 and J usage is TRBJ2-1; 8 bases are shared with TRBD2. In nucleotides, the CDR3 is TGTGCCATCAGTGAGTCCAACGGGGGGGGTTACAATGAGCAGTTCTTC. Translation gives CAISESNGGGYNEQFF.